Listed below are T cell receptor beta chains from one sample, sequenced in a study of T cell repertoires in aging, cancer and after chemotherapy. TCRdb independently ran MiXCR on the multiplex PCR reads; one entry per CDR3 protein. The profile shows approximately 11,000 distinct CDR3 sequences, 25% to 30% of them singletons. The sequencing input was blood. These receptors originate from a human donor in good health. The CDR3 runs from the conserved cysteine through the conserved F or W. The order of the fields is clone size, V gene, D gene, J gene, CDR3 protein, CDR3 DNA. A D gene is named only where the DNA matches it firmly. Clone size is shown for a subset of rows, as once, few, many or a class of expanded clone.

NA	TRBV27	TRBD2	TRBJ2-2	CASNLAGANTGELFF	TGTGCCAGTAACCTAGCGGGAGCTAACACCGGGGAGCTGTTTTTT
few	TRBV19	NA	TRBJ1-2	CASSPEGPYGYTF	TGTGCCAGTAGTCCGGAGGGGCCCTATGGCTACACCTTC
few	TRBV7-2	TRBD2	TRBJ2-7	CASSLDPRGSGSSGYEQYF	TGTGCCAGCAGCTTAGACCCCCGGGGTAGCGGGAGTTCCGGCTACGAGCAGTACTTC
few	TRBV6-5	NA	TRBJ1-5	CASSSEQGSNQPQHF	TGTGCCAGCAGTTCGGAACAGGGAAGCAATCAGCCCCAGCATTTT
NA	TRBV5-6	NA	TRBJ2-5	CASSLGTVQETQYF	TGTGCCAGCAGCTTGGGTACAGTTCAAGAGACCCAGTACTTC
NA	TRBV6-6	TRBD2	TRBJ2-1	CASHPTSGRRGNEQFF	TGTGCCAGCCACCCGACTAGCGGGAGGAGAGGCAATGAGCAGTTCTTC
once	TRBV5-5	NA	TRBJ1-5	CASSFWDGEPQHF	TGTGCCAGCAGCTTTTGGGATGGGGAGCCCCAGCATTTT
NA	TRBV6-2/TRBV6-3	TRBD1	TRBJ1-2	CASSWGTAINYGYTF	TGTGCCAGCAGTTGGGGGACAGCGATTAACTATGGCTACACCTTC
medium-sized	TRBV7-3	NA	TRBJ2-1	CASSVTGSEQFF	TGTGCCAGCAGCGTTACAGGTTCCGAGCAGTTCTTC
few	TRBV5-6	NA	TRBJ2-3	CASAPGLSSKTDTQYF	TGTGCCAGCGCCCCAGGACTTTCCTCTAAGACAGATACGCAGTATTTT
NA	TRBV19	NA	TRBJ1-2	CASSVGDHRPYGYTF	TGTGCCAGCAGCGTGGGGGATCATCGCCCCTATGGCTACACCTTC
NA	TRBV7-9	NA	TRBJ2-5	CASSWNPETQYF	TGTGCCAGCAGCTGGAATCCCGAGACCCAGTACTTC
NA	TRBV4-3	TRBD2	TRBJ2-7	CASSQDPGLAGGVIYF	TGCGCCAGCAGCCAAGACCCGGGACTAGCGGGAGGCGTAATATACTTC
medium-sized	TRBV12-3/TRBV12-4	NA	TRBJ1-2	CASSLRPGDYGYTF	TGTGCCAGCAGTCTTCGCCCTGGGGACTATGGCTACACCTTC
few	TRBV7-9	TRBD2	TRBJ2-2	CASVRTRNTGELFF	TGTGCCAGCGTGAGGACTAGGAACACCGGGGAGCTGTTTTTT
NA	TRBV30	TRBD2	TRBJ2-1	CAWRTSGLSSYNEQFF	TGTGCCTGGCGGACTAGCGGGTTAAGCTCCTACAATGAGCAGTTCTTC
NA	TRBV11-2	NA	TRBJ1-6	CASSFARGPFNSPLHF	TGTGCCAGCAGCTTCGCCAGGGGTCCCTTTAATTCACCCCTCCACTTT
few	TRBV7-2	NA	TRBJ2-7	CASSFDSSYEQYF	TGTGCCAGCAGCTTCGACAGCTCCTACGAGCAGTACTTC
NA	TRBV19	NA	TRBJ1-5	CASNYITGGPQHF	TGTGCCAGTAATTACATCACCGGGGGGCCCCAGCATTTT
few	TRBV18	NA	TRBJ1-3	CASSPAGARSNTIYF	TGTGCCAGCTCACCAGCGGGGGCCAGGTCAAACACCATATATTTT
few	TRBV14	TRBD1	TRBJ1-5	CASSQPKDRVRQPQHF	TGTGCCAGCAGCCAACCTAAAGACAGGGTACGACAGCCCCAGCATTTT
NA	TRBV27	NA	TRBJ2-1	CASSFGLNEQFF	TGTGCCAGCAGTTTTGGGTTGAATGAGCAGTTCTTC
NA	TRBV7-7	NA	TRBJ2-3	CASSLSGGTDTQYF	TGTGCTAGCAGCTTATCGGGAGGCACAGATACGCAGTATTTT
NA	TRBV6-6	TRBD1	TRBJ1-3	CASRTGGPGNTIYF	TGTGCCAGCAGGACAGGGGGTCCTGGAAACACCATATATTTT
once	TRBV27	NA	TRBJ2-2	CATGVEMWTRELFF	TGTGCCACCGGGGTCGAAATGTGGACCCGCGAGCTGTTTTTT
NA	TRBV6-2/TRBV6-3	NA	TRBJ1-1	CASSHAIRGQDTEAFF	TGTGCCAGCAGTCACGCTATCAGAGGCCAAGACACTGAAGCTTTCTTT
NA	TRBV7-2	TRBD2	TRBJ2-1	CASSRPGLAVDNEQFF	TGTGCCAGCAGCCGGCCGGGACTAGCAGTTGACAATGAGCAGTTCTTC
NA	TRBV20-1	NA	TRBJ1-1	CSAKSPISEAFF	TGCAGTGCTAAGTCCCCCATATCTGAAGCTTTCTTT
medium-sized	TRBV6-5	NA	TRBJ2-7	CASSYASWGEQYF	TGTGCCAGCAGTTACGCGTCCTGGGGTGAGCAGTACTTC
NA	TRBV20-1	TRBD1	TRBJ1-2	CSASPHPSDRGRDNYGYTF	TGCAGTGCTAGTCCCCATCCATCGGACAGGGGGCGTGATAACTATGGCTACACCTTC
few	TRBV20-1	NA	TRBJ2-7	CSARDLRSSYEQYF	TGCAGTGCTAGAGATCTGCGGAGCTCCTACGAGCAGTACTTC
NA	TRBV11-2	TRBD1	TRBJ2-7	CASSLDQAGQGRYEQYF	TGTGCCAGCAGCTTAGATCAAGCGGGACAGGGTCGGTACGAGCAGTACTTC
NA	TRBV7-9	NA	TRBJ2-7	CARSLEGYEQYF	TGTGCTAGGAGCTTAGAGGGCTACGAGCAGTACTTC
few	TRBV7-3	NA	TRBJ2-3	CASSLKTGFTDTQYF	TGTGCCAGCAGCTTAAAGACGGGGTTCACAGATACGCAGTATTTT
once	TRBV10-3	NA	TRBJ2-7	CAIRRFGYEQYF	TGTGCCATCAGGAGATTTGGCTACGAGCAGTACTTC
NA	TRBV6-2/TRBV6-3	NA	TRBJ1-5	CASSRPPEGGYGNQPQHF	TGTGCCAGCAGCCGCCCTCCAGAGGGGGGCTATGGAAATCAGCCCCAGCATTTT